Each of the 23 T cell receptor beta chains below was sequenced from the same sample in a study of T cells in women clearing cervical HPV infection. Measured with immunoSEQ multiplex PCR; TCRdb has only the in-frame clones, and not every one. This sample lists some 43,000 clones; its ten largest clones have approximately 0.98%. Material for sequencing was blood buffy coat. These receptors all stem from a woman aged 18 to 75 with a cervical HPV16 infection that either progressed to CIN3+ or cleared (not recorded which).

A remark on this clone: The CDR3 end is not reached by the read, which stops 3 residues before it; the germline J gene fills it in. The rearrangement uses TRBV18 and TRBJ1-2; D call uncertain. V dropped 2 bases and J dropped 4 bases, with 14 bases sitting between them. CDR1 and CDR2 (germline): KGHSH, LQKENI. There are 15 residues in the CDR3. The CDR3 spells CASSPEEGRGYGYTF. CDR3 bases read: TGTGCCAGCTCACCAGAGGAGGGTCGGGGCTATGGC.

Remarks on this clone: At one end, the junction sequence differs from germline, possibly due to a read error. Coverage ceases 3 residues before the CDR3 finishes, and the germline J gene fills in the end. V is TRBV13 and J is TRBJ2-1, with 7 positions matching TRBD1. This CDR3 spans 16 amino acids. Germline-derived CDR1 and CDR2 are PRHDT and FYEKMQ (reference sequence). Partial CDR3 DNA: TGTGCCAACAGCTTCCGGACAGGCGGCTCCTACAATGAG. Translating gives CANSFRTGGSYNE. The full CDR3 sequence reads CANSFRTGGSYNEQFF.

In the case of this clone: Germline and junction disagree at one end, which may indicate a read error. With the read ending 3 residues before the CDR3 end, the germline J gene is used to fill in that end. Other DNA sequences in the same sample also yield this CDR3. The chain links TRBV18 to TRBJ1-3; 9 bases agree with TRBD1. The CDR3 loop spans 16 amino acids. In germline, CDR1 is KGHSH, CDR2 LQKENI. CDR3 residues: CASSYNPGQGENTIYF. CDR3 DNA (partial): TGTGCCAGCTCATACAATCCGGGACAGGGTGAAAACACA.

A note on this clone: Read data end 3 residues before the CDR3 end; the end is taken from the germline J gene. The chain couples TRBV29-1 to TRBJ2-7, with 8 bases identical to TRBD1. Germline CDR1 reads SQVTM; CDR2 reads ANQGSEA. With V trimmed by 0 bases and J by 1 base, 2 bases remained unmatched. The CDR3 runs to 14 residues. CDR3 sequence: CSVEDRTGSYEQYF. The part of the CDR3 DNA that was read is TGCAGCGTTGAAGATCGGACAGGGTCCTACGAG.

Of note for this clone: The read ends 3 residues shy of where the CDR3 ends; the end is completed using the germline J gene. This sequence joins TRBV6-1 and TRBJ2-2, with D uncertain. The germline V gene encodes CDR1 MNHNS and CDR2 SASEGT. CDR3 length: 13 residues. CDR3 bases read: TGTGCCAGCAGTGAGACCTTGAGACAAGAG. It encodes CASSETLRQE. The entire CDR3 is CASSETLRQELFF.

Points on this clone: The CDR3 end lies 3 residues beyond the end of the read and is filled in from the germline J gene. The chain joins TRBV30 to TRBJ2-7, with D uncertain. V was shortened by 0 bases and J by 3 bases, with 3 bases between the two germline ends. The length of the CDR3 is 11 residues. Per germline, CDR1 GTSNPN and CDR2 SVGIG (reference sequence). The CDR3 reads CAWSVLYEQYF. CDR3 bases read: TGTGCCTGGAGTGTACTCTACGAG. Full variable domain (remainder filled in from reference TRBV30 and TRBJ2-7): SQTIHQWPATLVQPVGSPLSLECTVEGTSNPNLYWYRQAAGRGLQLLFYSVGIGQISSEVPQNLSASRPQDRQFILSSKKLLLSDSGFYLCAWSVLYEQYFGPGTRLTVT.

Comment on this clone: The read ends 3 residues before the CDR3 terminus; that terminus is restored from the germline J gene. V usage is TRBV6-2 or TRBV6-3 and J usage is TRBJ2-3; no definite D call. The germline V and J ends were trimmed by 7 bases and 4 bases, with 12 bases remaining between them. CDR3 length: 13 amino acids. Germline values: CDR1 MNHEY, CDR2 SVGEGT. Partial CDR3 DNA: TGTGCCAGCAACTGGCGGTCCCCAGATACG. It is translated as CASNWRSPDT. The full CDR3 sequence reads CASNWRSPDTQYF.

On this clone: The observed sequence ends 3 residues before the CDR3 terminus, with the missing tail filled in from the germline J gene. The rearrangement uses TRBV12-3 or TRBV12-4 and TRBJ1-1; D remains ambiguous. The CDR3 runs to 13 residues. The V and J ends lost 5 bases and 1 base respectively, with 8 bases between them. The CDR3 bases that were read are TGTGCCAGCAGTAAACGACAGAACACTGAA. Amino acids: CASSKRQNTE. The whole CDR3 is CASSKRQNTEAFF.

A remark on this clone: The sequence runs out 3 residues before the end of the CDR3; the remainder is reconstructed from the germline J gene. The gene calls are TRBV2 and TRBJ1-2; tentative D call: TRBD1 (5 bases). The CDR3 sequence is 14 residues long. Germline CDR1 is SNHLY and CDR2 is FYNNEI. CDR3 in amino acids: CASISGMGTYDYTF. CDR3 DNA, as far as it was read: TGTGCCAGCATATCAGGGATGGGAACCTACGAC.

Notes on this clone: Sequencing ends 3 residues short of the CDR3 end; the germline J gene provides the rest. This chain links TRBV9 with TRBJ2-7; 8 positions agree with TRBD1. Losses at the gene ends were 5 bases for V and 3 bases for J; bases not matched to a gene: 16. Germline CDR1 SGDLS, CDR2 YYNGEE. This CDR3 has 17 residues. CDR3 loop: CASRRDRSGYRSYEQYF. The part of the CDR3 DNA that was read is TGTGCCAGCAGGAGGGACAGGTCAGGGTATCGGAGCTACGAG.

Comment on this clone: Read sequence stops 3 residues before the CDR3 end, and the germline J gene provides the missing end. The chain is built from TRBV7-9 and TRBJ1-2, with 7 bases matching TRBD1. This CDR3 has 14 residues. Germline V CDR1 and CDR2: SEHNR, FQNEAQ (reference sequence). The CDR3 DNA, read in part, is TGTGCCAGCAGCTCCGCGGACAGGTTCTACGAC. This encodes CASSSADRFYD. From start to end, the CDR3 is CASSSADRFYDYTF.

A remark on this clone: The read ends 3 residues shy of where the CDR3 ends; the end is completed using the germline J gene. The gene calls are TRBV5-1 and TRBJ1-6; tentative D call: TRBD1 (5 bases). The V gene's germline CDR1 is SGHRS and CDR2 YFSETQ. This CDR3 spans 15 amino acids. Deletions cut 0 bases from V and 8 bases from J, with 12 bases between. CDR3 region: CASSLAGRVDSPLHF. The part of the CDR3 DNA that was read is TGCGCCAGCAGCTTGGCCGGCAGGGTGGATTCACCC. Filled out from reference TRBV5-1 and TRBJ1-6, the complete variable domain reads KAGVTQTPRYLIKTRGQQVTLSCSPISGHRSVSWYQQTPGQGLQFLFEYFSETQRNKGNFPGRFSGRQFSNSRSEMNVSTLELGDSALYLCASSLAGRVDSPLHFGNGTRLTVT.

For this clone: The sequenced fragment ends 3 residues before the CDR3 boundary, so the rest is inferred from the germline J gene. The chain has TRBV5-1 and TRBJ2-1; TRBD2 agrees at 8 bases. V lost 0 bases, J lost 6 bases, and 5 bases stayed unmatched. Germline V gene data show CDR1 as SGHRS and CDR2 as YFSETQ. This CDR3 spans 15 amino acids. The CDR3: CASSLDGGGGNEQFF. Partial CDR3 DNA: TGCGCCAGCAGCTTGGACGGGGGGGGTGGCAATGAG.

For this clone: The sequenced fragment ends 3 residues before the CDR3 boundary, so the rest is inferred from the germline J gene. The chain employs TRBV2 and TRBJ1-2; D perhaps matches TRBD1 (5 bases). Germline CDR1 is SNHLY and CDR2 is FYNNEI. The CDR3 is 12 residues long. The CDR3 reads CASSAQGYDYTF. Partial CDR3 DNA: TGTGCCAGCAGCGCTCAGGGCTACGAC.

A remark on this clone: The DNA ends 3 residues before the CDR3 does, and the rest of the CDR3 is filled in from the germline J gene. This sequence joins TRBV6-1 and TRBJ2-2, with D tentatively TRBD1 (5 bases). The germline gives CDR1 MNHNS, CDR2 SASEGT. The V gene lost 4 bases and the J gene lost 3 bases, with 12 bases spanning the gap. This CDR3 is built from 15 residues. The CDR3 region is CASSARVLYTGELFF. Incomplete CDR3 DNA: TGTGCCAGCAGTGCCAGGGTCCTTTACACCGGGGAG.

On this clone itself: The CDR3 goes on 3 residues after the read ends, and that part is filled in from the germline J gene. This specimen includes other DNA sequences encoding the same CDR3. The chain joins TRBV29-1 to TRBJ1-4; the D gene is possibly TRBD1 (5 bases). The CDR3 loop spans 13 amino acids. V was pared by 4 bases and J by 7 bases, with 13 bases between. The germline V gene has CDR1 SQVTM and CDR2 ANQGSEA. The chain's CDR3 is CSVGARGGEKLFF. The covered CDR3 bases are TGCAGCGTTGGCGCTAGGGGAGGTGAAAAA.

Of note for this clone: Coverage ceases 3 residues before the CDR3 finishes, and the germline J gene fills in the end. The genes are TRBV2 and TRBJ2-3; D ambiguous. CDR1 is SNHLY and CDR2 is FYNNEI in the germline V gene. This CDR3 is 14 amino acids long. Between the trimmed V and J ends, which lost 4 bases and 4 bases, there was a span of 12 bases. The CDR3 loop is CASSGLVKADTQYF. CDR3 DNA, as far as it was read: TGTGCCAGCAGTGGTCTCGTCAAGGCAGATACG. The variable domain in full, with the rest retrieved from reference TRBV2 and TRBJ2-3, is EPEVTQTPSHQVTQMGQEVILRCVPISNHLYFYWYRQILGQKVEFLVSFYNNEISEKSEIFDDQFSVERPDGSNFTLKIRSTKLEDSAMYFCASSGLVKADTQYFGPGTRLTVL.

As to this clone: With the read ending 3 residues before the CDR3 end, the germline J gene is used to fill in that end. This chain uses TRBV5-1 with TRBJ2-7; 7 bases map to TRBD1. Germline V lookup: CDR1 SGHRS, CDR2 YFSETQ. Trimming took 3 bases from V and 0 from J; bases not matched to a gene: 0. CDR3 size: 13 residues. Partial CDR3 DNA: TGCGCCAGCAGCTGGGACAGCTCCTACGAG. Amino acids: CASSWDSSYE. The CDR3 in its entirety is CASSWDSSYEQYF.

A note on this clone: The read is 3 residues too short to cover the CDR3 end, so that end is filled in from the germline J gene. V is TRBV5-4 and J is TRBJ1-3; 7 bases are shared with TRBD1. The CDR3 extends over 14 amino acids. Looked up from germline, CDR1 is SGHNT and CDR2 is YYREEE (reference sequence). Germline trimming cut 3 bases from V and 7 bases from J; bases unmatched to any gene: 7. The CDR3 region is CASSSKDRVNTIYF. CDR3 bases read: TGTGCCAGCAGCTCCAAAGACAGGGTTAACACC.

Comments on this clone: The read terminates 3 residues ahead of where the CDR3 ends, so the germline J gene completes it. The rearrangement joins TRBV7-2 to TRBJ2-1; D possibly matches TRBD1 or TRBD2 (6 bases each). The CDR3 loop spans 14 amino acids. In germline, CDR1 is SGHTA, CDR2 FQGNSA. V gave up 6 bases and J gave up 8 bases, with 17 bases separating them. The CDR3 is CASRDSGGMDEQFF. Partial CDR3 DNA: TGTGCCAGCAGGGACAGTGGAGGGATGGATGAG.

To note about this clone: Read sequence stops 3 residues before the CDR3 end, and the germline J gene provides the missing end. The chain employs TRBV6-2 or TRBV6-3 and TRBJ2-6, with D possibly matching TRBD2 (5 bases). CDR1 and CDR2 from the germline V gene are MNHEY and SVGEGT. The CDR3 extends over 16 amino acids. Trimming cost V 5 bases and J 3 bases, with 14 bases left between them. CDR3 region: CASSRGPAGGANVLTF. The sequenced part of the CDR3 DNA is TGTGCCAGCAGTCGAGGGCCCGCCGGTGGGGCCAACGTC.

Note on this clone: The DNA ends 3 residues before the CDR3 does, and the rest of the CDR3 is filled in from the germline J gene. The V call is TRBV4-1, the J call TRBJ1-6, with D maybe TRBD1 (6 bases). Trimming pared 4 bases from V and 0 bases from J, leaving 13 bases between. The length of the CDR3 is 17 residues. The germline gives CDR1 MGHRA, CDR2 YSYEKL. CDR3 region: CASSLQGMSSYNSPLHF. The CDR3 bases that were read are TGCGCCAGCAGCCTACAGGGAATGAGCTCCTATAATTCACCC.

As regards this clone: This specimen includes other DNA sequences encoding the same CDR3. Incomplete CDR3 DNA: TGCAGTGCCCCAGGGCCAAGCAGAAACACC. It yields the protein CSAPGPSRNT. The whole CDR3 protein is CSAPGPSRNTIYF. The rearrangement uses TRBV20-1 and TRBJ1-3; a possible D gene is TRBD1 (5 bases). The read terminates 3 residues before the CDR3 end, so the remaining end is supplied by the germline J gene. The V and J ends lost 6 bases and 5 bases respectively, with 14 bases between them. The CDR3 totals 13 residues. Germline CDR1 and CDR2: DFQATT and SNEGSKA (reference sequence).